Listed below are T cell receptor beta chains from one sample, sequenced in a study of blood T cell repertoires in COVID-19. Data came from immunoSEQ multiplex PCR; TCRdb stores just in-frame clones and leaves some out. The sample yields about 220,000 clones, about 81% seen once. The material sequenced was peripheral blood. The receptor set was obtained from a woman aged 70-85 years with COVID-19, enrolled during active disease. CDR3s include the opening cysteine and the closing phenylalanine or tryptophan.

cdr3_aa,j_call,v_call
CASSPSGQGYFQPQHF,TRBJ1-5,TRBV19
CASTTPRTGRNSPLHF,TRBJ1-6,TRBV27
CASSVDAGGLRAFF,TRBJ1-1,TRBV9
CASSYRGGQETQYF,TRBJ2-5,TRBV3-1/TRBV3-2
CASSERTSGSTDTQYF,TRBJ2-3,TRBV6-1
CASSSGQGRNTIYF,TRBJ1-3,TRBV28
CASSPGQGGGNTIYF,TRBJ1-3,TRBV18
CASNSLGQGDTEAFF,TRBJ1-1,TRBV3-1/TRBV3-2
CASSLGGLDNEQFF,TRBJ2-1,TRBV11-1
CASSPLENYGYTF,TRBJ1-2,TRBV18
CASSSPGQGGGNTIYF,TRBJ1-3,TRBV28
CASSQDSRGGMSTEAFF,TRBJ1-1,TRBV3-1/TRBV3-2
CASSPVRVDSNTEAFF,TRBJ1-1,TRBV18
CASSRPDRLNSPLHF,TRBJ1-6,TRBV5-4
CASSPPGVEKLFF,TRBJ1-4,TRBV18
CASSPYSGGAYNEQFF,TRBJ2-1,TRBV18
CASSSGEGYGYTF,TRBJ1-2,TRBV5-1
CASSIVRERTEAFF,TRBJ1-1,TRBV19
CASSQDLPTTGELFF,TRBJ2-2,TRBV4-2
CASSSLGQTVESEKLFF,TRBJ1-4,TRBV7-2
CASSPPNRANTEAFF,TRBJ1-1,TRBV18
CASSPDRIRSEQYF,TRBJ2-7,TRBV2